Listed below are T cell receptor beta chains from one sample, sequenced in a study of cytomegalovirus exposure and HLA in healthy donors. Produced via immunoSEQ multiplex PCR; TCRdb's table is partial and in-frame only. The sample has 180,000 or so clones, around nine tenths seen once. Source material: PBMCs. Every receptor here comes from a woman aged 25-40 years in good health and CMV-seronegative. The conserved cysteine and the conserved F or W are not part of the CDR3 here. D genes are given only for firm matches.

j_gene: TRBJ2-3; d_gene: TRBD2; v_gene: TRBV5-8; CDR3aa: ASSFLAGGPGDTQY
j_gene: TRBJ2-5; d_gene: TRBD2; v_gene: TRBV6-1; CDR3aa: ASSDGGLAGVKRSGETQY
j_gene: TRBJ1-1; d_gene: TRBD1; v_gene: TRBV10-3; CDR3aa: AISGQGGNTEAF
j_gene: TRBJ2-7; d_gene: TRBD2; v_gene: TRBV18; CDR3aa: ASSPPAGGSYEQY
j_gene: TRBJ2-1; d_gene: .; v_gene: TRBV7-6; CDR3aa: ASSLGTLVGVYEQF
j_gene: TRBJ2-1; d_gene: TRBD2; v_gene: TRBV7-3; CDR3aa: ASSSRPGLAGTYNEQF
j_gene: TRBJ2-3; d_gene: TRBD1; v_gene: TRBV5-1; CDR3aa: ASSLTGVSTDTQY
j_gene: TRBJ1-5; d_gene: TRBD1; v_gene: TRBV6-1; CDR3aa: ASSDGTGYAGQPQH
j_gene: TRBJ1-4; d_gene: TRBD1; v_gene: TRBV11-2; CDR3aa: ASSSSDRGRVSTNEKLF
j_gene: TRBJ2-2; d_gene: .; v_gene: TRBV27; CDR3aa: ASRWGAWTGELF
j_gene: TRBJ2-1; d_gene: TRBD2; v_gene: TRBV28; CDR3aa: ASIRAGGYSYNEQF
j_gene: TRBJ1-3; d_gene: .; v_gene: TRBV2; CDR3aa: ASISAGNTIY
j_gene: TRBJ2-7; d_gene: TRBD1; v_gene: TRBV4-1; CDR3aa: ASSPRTGGPVYEQY
j_gene: TRBJ2-7; d_gene: .; v_gene: TRBV7-2; CDR3aa: ASSWTTVSYEQY
j_gene: TRBJ1-1; d_gene: .; v_gene: TRBV6-5; CDR3aa: ASSRGNTEAF
j_gene: TRBJ2-2; d_gene: .; v_gene: TRBV2; CDR3aa: ASRDQAVGGGELF
j_gene: TRBJ2-5; d_gene: TRBD2; v_gene: TRBV2; CDR3aa: ASSASSGRETQY
j_gene: TRBJ2-5; d_gene: .; v_gene: TRBV7-9; CDR3aa: ASSLSLASETQY
j_gene: TRBJ1-5; d_gene: TRBD1; v_gene: TRBV23-1; CDR3aa: ASSPGQGLSTHSSFQPQH
j_gene: TRBJ2-5; d_gene: .; v_gene: TRBV6-4; CDR3aa: ASSRDNFQETQY
j_gene: TRBJ2-7; d_gene: .; v_gene: TRBV5-1; CDR3aa: ASSHDWNSYEQY
j_gene: TRBJ1-2; d_gene: TRBD1; v_gene: TRBV2; CDR3aa: ASRPGTDGYT
j_gene: TRBJ2-7; d_gene: .; v_gene: TRBV5-6; CDR3aa: ASSLSAEQY
j_gene: TRBJ2-2; d_gene: .; v_gene: TRBV5-1; CDR3aa: ASSITGTGELF
j_gene: TRBJ2-7; d_gene: .; v_gene: TRBV7-6; CDR3aa: ASSLGGEGPEGYEQY
j_gene: TRBJ2-6; d_gene: .; v_gene: TRBV9; CDR3aa: ASSVASSTAGANVLT
j_gene: TRBJ1-5; d_gene: .; v_gene: TRBV6-6; CDR3aa: ASSSDTPYQPQH